This TCR beta chain stems from a study of blood T cells in healthy people across ages. Study-wide results and limits: Measured against age, TCR beta diversity per million T cells decreased in a roughly linear manner.

As to this clonotype: No antigen is known for it.

Primed by a sample-barcoded 5' primer and a J-beta primer mix, a second PCR proceeded for about 6 to 11 cycles. TCRdb reanalysed the 5' RACE reads using MiXCR and keeps one entry per CDR3 protein. Among approximately 600,000 distinct CDR3 sequences listed, roughly 50% were seen once. The V gene end was trimmed by 3 bases and the J gene end by 5 bases; junction bases not matched to a gene: 6. The CDR3 is made up of 15 amino acids. Per the germline V gene, CDR1 is PRHDT and CDR2 is FYEKMQ (reference sequence). The J gene is TRBJ2-1, the V gene TRBV13; 8 nucleotides match TRBD2. This clonotype was sampled from a man between 60 and 70 years old in good health. Sequencing used blood. CDR3 protein: CASSLGLGDHNEQFF. The CDR3 coding sequence is TGTGCCAGCAGCTTGGGACTAGGGGACCACAATGAGCAGTTCTTC.